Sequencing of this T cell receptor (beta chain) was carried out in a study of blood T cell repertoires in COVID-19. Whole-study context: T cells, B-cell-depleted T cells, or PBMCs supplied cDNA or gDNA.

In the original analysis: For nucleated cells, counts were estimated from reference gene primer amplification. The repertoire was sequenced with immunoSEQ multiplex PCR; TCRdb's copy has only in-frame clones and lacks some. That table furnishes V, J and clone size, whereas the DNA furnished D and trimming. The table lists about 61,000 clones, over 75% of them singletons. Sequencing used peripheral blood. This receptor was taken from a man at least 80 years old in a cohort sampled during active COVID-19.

DNA for the CDR3: TGTGCCAGCAATAGTGGGGCTAGCACAGATACGCAGTATTTT. Translating gives CASNSGASTDTQYF. The rearrangement links TRBV2 to TRBJ2-3, with D perhaps matching TRBD1 (5 bases). Per germline, CDR1 SNHLY and CDR2 FYNNEI. V shed 7 bases and J shed 0 bases, with 11 bases lying between them. The CDR3 loop spans 14 amino acids.